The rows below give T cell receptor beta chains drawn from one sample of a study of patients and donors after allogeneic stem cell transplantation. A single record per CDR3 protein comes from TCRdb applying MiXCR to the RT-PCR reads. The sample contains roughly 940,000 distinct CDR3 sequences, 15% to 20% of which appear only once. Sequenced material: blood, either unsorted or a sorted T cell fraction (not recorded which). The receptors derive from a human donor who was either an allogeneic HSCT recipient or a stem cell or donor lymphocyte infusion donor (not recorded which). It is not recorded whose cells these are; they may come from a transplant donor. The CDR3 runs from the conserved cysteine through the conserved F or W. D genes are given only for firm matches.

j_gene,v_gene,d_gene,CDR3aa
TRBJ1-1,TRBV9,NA,CASSPGHALNTEAFF
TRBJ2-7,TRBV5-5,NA,CASSFTGSSSYEQYF
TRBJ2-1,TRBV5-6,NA,CASSLQYGGGYNEQFF
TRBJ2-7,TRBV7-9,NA,CASSSGEDYEQYF
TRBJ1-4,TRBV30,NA,CACAWDITNEKLFF
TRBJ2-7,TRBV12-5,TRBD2,CASGPSGSGPYEQYF
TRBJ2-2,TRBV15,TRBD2,CATSTPAGQNTGELFF
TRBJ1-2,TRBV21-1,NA,CASSRQGALYYGYTF
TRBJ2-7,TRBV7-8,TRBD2,CASSPELAGVREQYF
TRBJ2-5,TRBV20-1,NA,CSARDGTDQETQYF
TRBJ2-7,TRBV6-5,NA,CASSYSGLREQYF
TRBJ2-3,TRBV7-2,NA,CASSLGHGQPTDTQYF
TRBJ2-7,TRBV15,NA,CATSRDLVQGRYEQYF
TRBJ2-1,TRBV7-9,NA,CASSLGVVTEQFF
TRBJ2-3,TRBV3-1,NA,CASSRGGGQAGTDTQYF
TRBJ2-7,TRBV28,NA,CASGEDGVGSYEQYF
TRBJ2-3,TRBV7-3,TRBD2,CASSISGTSGDTQYF
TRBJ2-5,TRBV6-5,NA,CASSYSPPGLETQYF
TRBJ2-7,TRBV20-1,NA,CSARPHGNSYEQYF
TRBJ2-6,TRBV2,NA,CASSIQDSGANVLTF
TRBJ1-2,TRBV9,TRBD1,CASSGAAGGRIGYGYTF
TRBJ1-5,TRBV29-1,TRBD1,CSVGEGAGQPQHF
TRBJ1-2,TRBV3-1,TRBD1,CASSQEVDRGAFNYGYTF
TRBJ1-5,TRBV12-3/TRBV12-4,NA,CASSTGQPQHF
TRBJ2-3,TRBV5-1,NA,CASSRRTVSTDTQYF
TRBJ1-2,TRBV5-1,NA,CASSLERVGHYGYTF
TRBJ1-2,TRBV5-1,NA,CASSLGSDQGGYTF
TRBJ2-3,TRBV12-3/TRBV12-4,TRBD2,CASSPGTSGGDTDTQYF
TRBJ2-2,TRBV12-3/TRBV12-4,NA,CASRTEFKPGELFF
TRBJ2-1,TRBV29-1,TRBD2,CSVGTSGSLGSYNEQFF
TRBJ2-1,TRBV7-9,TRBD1,CASSLTGTGVNEQFF
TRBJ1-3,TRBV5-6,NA,CASSLPGAEGNTIYF
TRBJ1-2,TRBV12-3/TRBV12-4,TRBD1,CASSHGQGWYGYTF
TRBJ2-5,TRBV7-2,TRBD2,CASSLTGGQETQYF
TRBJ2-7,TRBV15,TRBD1,CATSRGVGQGVNYEQYF
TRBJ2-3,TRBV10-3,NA,CAISESNRVGTDTQYF
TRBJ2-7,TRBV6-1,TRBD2,CASSDQRGYEQYF
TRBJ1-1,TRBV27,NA,CASSTSAGIGGDTEAFF
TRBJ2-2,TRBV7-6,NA,CASSLLTDTGELFF
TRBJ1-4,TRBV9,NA,CASSDGGPREKLFF
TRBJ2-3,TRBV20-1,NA,CSAPGAGPTDTQYF
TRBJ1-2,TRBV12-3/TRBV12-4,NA,CASTGGLGTYGYTF
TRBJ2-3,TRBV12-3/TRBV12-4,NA,CASSFVGGGNTQYF
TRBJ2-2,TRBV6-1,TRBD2,CASSPRTSLNTGELFF
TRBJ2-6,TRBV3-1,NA,CASSQDRRASGANVLTF
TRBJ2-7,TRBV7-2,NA,CASSLVKRSWNEQYF
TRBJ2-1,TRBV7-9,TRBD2,CASSFRGGDEQFF
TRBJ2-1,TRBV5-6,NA,CASSLAGIEQFF
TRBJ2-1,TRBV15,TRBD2,CATTSGRAYNEQFF